The clone carrying this T cell receptor (beta chain) was observed many times. The antigen is not known. V was trimmed by 5 bases and J by 1 base, leaving 8 bases between them. This CDR3 region has 13 residues. These data come from a study of T-cell memory formation after mild COVID-19. The overall study: Clustering of TCRs was largely donor specific.

Overall study results and limits: A second wave expanding day 15 to 37 was CD4+-biased; contracting clones were balanced. Some SARS-CoV-2-responding clones were already detected in memory before infection. CD4+ clones that contracted lay mainly in CM and EM; CD8+ ones lay in EMRA.

In TCRdb, the 5' RACE reads were re-called with MiXCR into one record per CDR3 protein. This table holds more than 300,000 distinct CDR3 sequences, about 20% found once. The specimen was PBMCs or a T cell subset sorted from them (not recorded which). The chain couples TRBV12-3 or TRBV12-4 to TRBJ1-1; D remains unclear. This clonotype was obtained from a man aged 18 to 30 who had mild COVID-19 (a few samples of this study predate the infection). Cell type and time point are not known. In DNA form, the CDR3 reads TGTGCCAGCAGTCTCACAGCGAACACTGAAGCTTTCTTT. Residues: CASSLTANTEAFF.